The 15 T cell receptor beta chains presented below share a single source sample, sequenced in a study of T cell repertoires in cytomegalovirus infection. TCRdb independently ran MiXCR on the reads; one entry per CDR3 protein. The data hold about 920,000 distinct CDR3 sequences, with 25% to 40% observed a single time. These receptors have no known antigen. The source material was cultured CD8+ T cells from PBMCs, sampled from culture after CMV antigen stimulation. These receptors all come from a human donor in good health (CMV status not recorded). Some clones in this sample may be carry-over from other donors' samples.

The chain carries TRBV4-3 and TRBJ2-1, with a tentative D call TRBD1 (6 bases). V dropped 1 base and J dropped 2 bases, with 12 bases sitting between them. From germline, CDR1 is LGHNA and CDR2 YSLEER. This CDR3 has 16 residues. This chain's CDR3 is CASSQATTGTYNEQFF. CDR3 nucleotide sequence: TGCGCCAGCAGCCAAGCTACAACAGGGACCTACAATGAGCAGTTCTTC.

The chain combines TRBV6-6 with TRBJ1-5, with 7 nucleotides matching TRBD1. This CDR3 has 18 residues. With V trimmed by 0 bases and J by 5 bases, 13 bases remained unmatched. Germline lookup yields CDR1 MNHNY and CDR2 SVGAGI (reference sequence). Here the CDR3 DNA reads TGTGCCAGCAGTTACTCTTCCCCCCTCCCCGACAGGGATCAGCCCCAGCATTTT. This gives the protein CASSYSSPLPDRDQPQHF.

This clonotype occurred a few times. The rearrangement joins TRBV7-6 to TRBJ2-5; D perhaps matches TRBD1 (5 bases). The V gene's germline CDR1 is SGHVS and CDR2 FNYEAQ. The CDR3 runs 14 residues. The ends were cut back, 5 bases at V and 4 bases at J, with 14 bases in the middle. DNA of the CDR3: TGTGCCAGCAGCCTAAGGATGGGGCGAGAGACCCAGTACTTC. This translates into CASSLRMGRETQYF.

The rearrangement uses TRBV10-3 and TRBJ1-2, with D possibly matching TRBD1 (5 bases). The V and J ends lost 0 bases and 4 bases respectively, with 9 bases between them. The CDR3 has 14 amino acids. The germline V gene has CDR1 ENHRY and CDR2 SYGVKD. For the CDR3, the DNA is TGTGCCATCAGTGAGTCGGTCGGGGCCTATGGCTACACCTTC. Amino acid sequence: CAISESVGAYGYTF.

The chain uses TRBV7-3 and TRBJ2-3; 8 bases are a match to TRBD2. With V trimmed by 5 bases and J by 5 bases, 9 bases remained unmatched. Germline V gene sequence: CDR1 SGHTA, CDR2 FQGTGA. There are 15 residues in the CDR3. Here the CDR3 reads CASSLSGGGIDTQYF. The CDR3 DNA is TGTGCCAGCAGCCTCTCCGGGGGGGGCATAGATACGCAGTATTTT.

This clonotype was seen a few times. V usage is TRBV12-3 or TRBV12-4 and J usage is TRBJ1-1; 9 bases are a match to TRBD1. Trimming at V came to 3 bases and at J to 0 bases, leaving 5 bases not matched to a gene. The CDR3 sequence is 16 residues long. DNA for the CDR3: TGTGCCAGCAGTTTTTGGACAGGGGACTTGAACACTGAAGCTTTCTTT. This codes for CASSFWTGDLNTEAFF.

The CDR3 DNA follows: TGTGCCAGCAGTTTCCGGACGCAGTATTTT. Its translation is CASSFRTQYF. The chain links TRBV27 to TRBJ2-3; no clear D. Trimming removed 3 bases at V and 9 bases at J, with 4 bases between. Looked up from germline, CDR1 is MNHEY and CDR2 is SMNVEV (reference sequence). The CDR3 covers 10 residues.

This clonotype was seen more than once but under ten times. V gene TRBV10-3 combines with J gene TRBJ2-1; TRBD2 aligns across 9 bases. The trim removed 9 bases at V and 4 bases at J, leaving 4 bases unmatched. Germline values: CDR1 ENHRY, CDR2 SYGVKD. The CDR3 loop spans 13 amino acids. The CDR3 is CAISSGEYNEQFF. The DNA of the CDR3 is TGTGCCATATCTAGCGGGGAATACAATGAGCAGTTCTTC.

The rearrangement links TRBV6-6 to TRBJ2-7; D unclear. CDR3 length: 14 residues. CDR1 and CDR2 from the germline V gene are MNHNY and SVGAGI (reference sequence). V was shortened by 0 bases and J by 0 bases, with 6 bases between the two germline ends. CDR3: CASSYSEFSYEQYV. CDR3 DNA sequence: TGTGCCAGCAGTTACTCGGAGTTCTCCTACGAGCAGTACGTC.

This clonotype appeared a few times. This chain uses TRBV5-5 with TRBJ2-5, with 10 bases matching TRBD1. This CDR3 is built from 16 residues. CDR1 and CDR2 (germline): SGHKS, YYEKEE (reference sequence). Losses at the gene ends were 3 bases for V and 7 bases for J; bases not matched to a gene: 12. The CDR3 reads CASSWGGTGDPRTQYF. CDR3 in DNA: TGTGCCAGCAGCTGGGGTGGGACAGGGGATCCCCGGACCCAGTACTTC.

The chain has TRBV12-3 or TRBV12-4 and TRBJ1-1, with a tentative D call TRBD1 (6 bases). The V end was cut by 5 bases, the J end by 7 bases, with 11 bases between. The CDR3 sequence is 12 residues long. The CDR3 DNA reads TGTGCCAGCAGTCCCAGGACAGTTGAAGCTTTCTTT. Its translation is CASSPRTVEAFF.

This chain joins TRBV29-1 and TRBJ2-1; D possibly matches TRBD1 or TRBD2 (6 bases each). Trimming removed 6 bases at V and 7 bases at J, with 19 bases between. CDR3 length equals 14 residues. The germline V gene encodes CDR1 SQVTM and CDR2 ANQGSEA. CDR3 in DNA: TGCAGCGTCCAAGGGGGGCCCAGTGAAAATGAGCAGTTCTTC. This translates into CSVQGGPSENEQFF.

This clonotype was counted ten times or more. The rearrangement uses TRBV19 and TRBJ1-1; D gene ambiguous. With 3 bases removed from V and 5 bases from J, the gap between germline ends came to 13 bases. The CDR3 totals 14 residues. Germline V gives CDR1 LNHDA, CDR2 SQIVND (reference sequence). CDR3 DNA sequence: TGTGCCAGTAGTATCCCCGGGTTGTGGACTGAAGCTTTCTTT. Translated: CASSIPGLWTEAFF.

This clonotype has only a few counts. V usage is TRBV7-6 and J usage is TRBJ2-1; D unclear. V lost 5 bases and J 3 bases, leaving 23 bases between the germline ends. The length of the CDR3 is 18 residues. Germline CDR1 and CDR2: SGHVS and FNYEAQ. CDR3: CASSVSSPSGTNYNEQFF. The DNA for the CDR3 is TGTGCCAGCAGCGTTAGTTCCCCTTCGGGCACAAACTACAATGAGCAGTTCTTC.

This clonotype was seen many times. The chain recombines TRBV5-6 with TRBJ2-3, with D unclear. Germline loops: CDR1 SGHDT, CDR2 YYEEEE. The ends were cut back, 0 bases at V and 11 bases at J, with 10 bases in the middle. There are 12 residues in the CDR3. The CDR3 loop is CASSLDREKQYF. The CDR3 DNA reads TGTGCCAGCAGCTTGGATAGGGAAAAGCAGTATTTT. The variable domain in full, with the rest retrieved from reference TRBV5-6 and TRBJ2-3, is DAGVTQSPTHLIKTRGQQVTLRCSPKSGHDTVSWYQQALGQGPQFIFQYYEEEERQRGNFPDRFSGHQFPNYSSELNVNALLLGDSALYLCASSLDREKQYFGPGTRLTVL.